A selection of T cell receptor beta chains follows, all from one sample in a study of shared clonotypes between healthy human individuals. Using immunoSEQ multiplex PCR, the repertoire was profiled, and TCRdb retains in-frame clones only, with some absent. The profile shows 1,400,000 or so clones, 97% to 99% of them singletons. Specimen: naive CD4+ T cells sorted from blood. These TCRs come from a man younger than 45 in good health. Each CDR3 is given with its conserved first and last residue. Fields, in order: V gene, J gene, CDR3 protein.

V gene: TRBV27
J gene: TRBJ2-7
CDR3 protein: CASSYRDRAYEQYF

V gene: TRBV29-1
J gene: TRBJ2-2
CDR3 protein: CSVAWVLTGELFF

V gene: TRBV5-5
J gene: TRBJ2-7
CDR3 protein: CASSLARTPGNEQYF

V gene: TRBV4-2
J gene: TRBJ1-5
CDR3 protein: CASSQDWMVPNQPQHF

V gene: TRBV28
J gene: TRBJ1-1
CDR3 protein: CASTNRGPNTEAFF

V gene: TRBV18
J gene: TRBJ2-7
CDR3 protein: CASSPPGQAYEQYF

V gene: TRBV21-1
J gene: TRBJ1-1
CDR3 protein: CASSTSQKEAFF

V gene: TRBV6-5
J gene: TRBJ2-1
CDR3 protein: CASSYGGNRENEQFF

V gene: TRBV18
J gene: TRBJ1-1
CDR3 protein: CASSPGGGTNVNTEAFF

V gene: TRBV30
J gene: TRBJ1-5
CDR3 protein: CAWSVGLVSNQPQHF

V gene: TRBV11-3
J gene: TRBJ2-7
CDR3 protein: CASSLSANSYEQYF

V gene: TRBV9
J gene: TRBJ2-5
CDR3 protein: CASSPGLAGTQETQYF

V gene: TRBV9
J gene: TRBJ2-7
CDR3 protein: CASSVSVRDEQYF

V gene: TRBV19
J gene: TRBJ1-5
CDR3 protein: CASSRGVQPQHF

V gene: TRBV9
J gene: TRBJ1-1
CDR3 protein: CASSVGPMGSEAFF

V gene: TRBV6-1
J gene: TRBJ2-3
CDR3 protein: CASSDFPQAADTQYF

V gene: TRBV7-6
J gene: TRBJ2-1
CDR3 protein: CASSFTTVYNEQFF

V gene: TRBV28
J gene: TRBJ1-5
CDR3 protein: CASRLTRFDRGNQDQPQHF

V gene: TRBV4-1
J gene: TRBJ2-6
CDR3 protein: CASSHGTPISGANVLTF

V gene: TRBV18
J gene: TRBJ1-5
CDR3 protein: CASSQDRGQPQHF

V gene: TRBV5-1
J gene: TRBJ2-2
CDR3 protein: CASSPTSGRAYTGELFF

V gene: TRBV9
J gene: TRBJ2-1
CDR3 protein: CASSVEPTFYNEQFF